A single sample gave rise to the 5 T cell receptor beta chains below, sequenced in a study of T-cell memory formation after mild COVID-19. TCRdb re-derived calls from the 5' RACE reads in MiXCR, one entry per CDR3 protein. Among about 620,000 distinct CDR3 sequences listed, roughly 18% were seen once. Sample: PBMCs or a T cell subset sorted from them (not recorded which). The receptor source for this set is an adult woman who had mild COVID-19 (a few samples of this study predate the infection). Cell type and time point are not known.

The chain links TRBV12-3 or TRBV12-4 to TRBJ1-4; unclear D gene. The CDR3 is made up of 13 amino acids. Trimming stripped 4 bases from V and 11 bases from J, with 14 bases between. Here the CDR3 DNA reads TGTGCCAGCAGTTCCTCCGGACCTTACAAACTGTTTTTT. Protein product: CASSSSGPYKLFF.

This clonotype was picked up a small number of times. The CDR3 protein is CASSLTVQGTEAFF. The CDR3 DNA reads as TGCGCCAGCAGCTTGACAGTTCAGGGCACTGAAGCTTTCTTT. This chain links TRBV5-1 with TRBJ1-1; perhaps TRBD1 as D (5 bases). The CDR3 spans 14 residues. V was clipped by 1 base and J by 4 bases, with 11 bases between them. Per the germline V gene, CDR1 is SGHRS and CDR2 is YFSETQ. Full variable domain (remainder filled in from reference TRBV5-1 and TRBJ1-1): KAGVTQTPRYLIKTRGQQVTLSCSPISGHRSVSWYQQTPGQGLQFLFEYFSETQRNKGNFPGRFSGRQFSNSRSEMNVSTLELGDSALYLCASSLTVQGTEAFFGQGTRLTVV.

The CDR3 sequence is CATSKWQETQYF. As DNA, the CDR3 is TGTGCCACCAGCAAGTGGCAAGAGACCCAGTACTTC. V usage is TRBV15 and J usage is TRBJ2-5; unclear D gene. Trimming stripped 4 bases from V and 2 bases from J, with 5 bases between. CDR3 size: 12 residues. CDR1 LNHNV and CDR2 YYDKDF come from the germline V gene (reference sequence).

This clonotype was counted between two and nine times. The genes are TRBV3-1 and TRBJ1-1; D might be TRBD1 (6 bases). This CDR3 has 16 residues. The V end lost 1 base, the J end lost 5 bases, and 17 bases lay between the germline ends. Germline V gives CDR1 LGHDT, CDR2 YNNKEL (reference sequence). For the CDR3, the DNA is TGTGCCAGCAGCCAAGCGGCGGGCAGGGGACTGACTGAAGCTTTCTTT. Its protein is CASSQAAGRGLTEAFF. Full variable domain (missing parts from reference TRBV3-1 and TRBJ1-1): DTAVSQTPKYLVTQMGNDKSIKCEQNLGHDTMYWYKQDSKKFLKIMFSYNNKELIINETVPNRFSPKSPDKAHLNLHINSLELGDSAVYFCASSQAAGRGLTEAFFGQGTRLTVV.

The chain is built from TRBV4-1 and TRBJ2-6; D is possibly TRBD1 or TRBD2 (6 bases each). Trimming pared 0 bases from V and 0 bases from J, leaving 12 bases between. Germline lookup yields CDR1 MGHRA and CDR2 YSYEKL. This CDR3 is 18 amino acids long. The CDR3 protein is CASSQDRGVSSGANVLTF. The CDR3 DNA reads TGCGCCAGCAGCCAAGATAGGGGGGTTTCCTCTGGGGCCAACGTCCTGACTTTC.